Sequencing of this TCR beta chain was carried out in a study of regulatory T cells in long-lasting Graves disease. Arm-PCR of CDR3 regions and iRepertoire HTBI primers were used to build TCR beta libraries. TCRdb recomputed calls from the multiplex PCR reads with MiXCR, one row per CDR3 protein. The table has around 330,000 distinct CDR3 sequences, over 15% seen once. Specified time point: newly diagnosed GD, antithyroid drugs for less than 3 months. After RNA was extracted from PBMCs, the TCR library was made from it. Enrollment of patients was through an endocrinology department in Xi'an, China. This clonotype showed up just a few times. The V gene's germline CDR1 is MDHEN and CDR2 SYDVKM. The CDR3 is 11 amino acids. V dropped 8 bases and J dropped 3 bases, with 7 bases sitting between them.

The starting material was peripheral blood mononuclear cells (PBMCs), obtained at new diagnosis, from a patient treated with antithyroid drugs. This clonotype was sampled from a female donor with Graves disease. The genes are TRBV28 and TRBJ1-2, with D unclear. CDR3: CASSDHYGYTF. In DNA form, the CDR3 reads TGTGCCAGCTCGGACCACTATGGCTACACCTTC.